Listed here are 23 T cell receptor beta chains from one sample, sequenced in a study of beta chain features in type 1 diabetes. The isolated RNA, all of it, was reverse transcribed, so expressed TCRB transcripts were what got sequenced. Sequenced by immunoSEQ multiplex PCR; TCRdb stores in-frame clones only, minus some. The sample has under 200,000 clones, around 8% seen once; the top ten hold nearly 0.65%. The sample was central memory CD4+ T cells from blood. The receptors here all came from a man aged 18 to 29 in good health.

The chain combines TRBV7-2 with TRBJ1-5, with TRBD1 as a possible D gene (6 bases). The CDR3 is 14 residues long. Per germline, CDR1 SGHTA and CDR2 FQGNSA. Trimming removed 6 bases from V and 0 bases from J, with 9 bases in between. CDR3 in amino acids: CASSQTGSNQPQHF. CDR3 bases: TGTGCCAGCAGTCAGACAGGTAGCAATCAGCCCCAGCATTTT.

J is TRBJ1-5 and V is TRBV28; 7 nucleotides align to TRBD1. Germline trimming cut 6 bases from V and 7 bases from J; bases unmatched to any gene: 9. Per germline, CDR1 MDHEN and CDR2 SYDVKM. The CDR3 consists of 14 residues. The CDR3 spells CASRSTGSGQPQHF. In DNA, the CDR3 is TGTGCCAGCAGGTCGACAGGGTCTGGCCAGCCCCAGCATTTT.

The genes are TRBV7-2 and TRBJ1-2; D is possibly TRBD1 (5 bases). CDR1 is SGHTA and CDR2 is FQGNSA in the germline V gene. The CDR3 contains 14 residues. Trimming stripped 5 bases from V and 5 bases from J, with 15 bases between. The CDR3 sequence: CASSNPGGGYGYTF. CDR3 DNA sequence: TGTGCCAGCAGCAACCCTGGGGGGGGGTATGGCTACACCTTC. The full variable domain, completed using reference TRBV7-2 and TRBJ1-2, is GAGVSQSPSNKVTEKGKDVELRCDPISGHTALYWYRQSLGQGLEFLIYFQGNSAPDKSGLPSDRFSAERTGGSVSTLTIQRTQQEDSAVYLCASSNPGGGYGYTFGSGTRLTVV.

This clone came up a few times. The V and J genes are TRBV28 and TRBJ2-5; possible D gene TRBD1, 6 bases. Between the trimmed V and J ends, which lost 5 bases and 5 bases, there was a span of 9 bases. The germline CDR1 and CDR2 sequences are MDHEN and SYDVKM. This CDR3 region has 12 residues. CDR3 sequence (DNA): TGTGCCAGCAGTACAGGGTACGAGACCCAGTACTTC. Its translation: CASSTGYETQYF.

This clone appeared a few times. The gene calls are TRBV6-6 and TRBJ1-4; TRBD1 is a possible D gene (6 bases). This CDR3 has 14 amino acids. Germline CDR1 MNHNY, CDR2 SVGAGI (reference sequence). Between the trimmed V and J ends, which lost 5 bases and 4 bases, there was a span of 11 bases. CDR3 in amino acids: CASSRQDVNEKLFF. CDR3 nucleotide sequence: TGTGCCAGCAGTCGACAGGACGTTAATGAAAAACTGTTTTTT.

This clone was picked up many times. This chain connects TRBV5-1 to TRBJ2-3; D is possibly TRBD1 (5 bases). Germline V gene sequence: CDR1 SGHRS, CDR2 YFSETQ. This CDR3 spans 16 amino acids. Trimming left V 0 bases short and J 6 bases short, with 17 bases between. The CDR3 bases are TGCGCCAGCAGCTTGGACGGGCAGGGATCGTTGGATACGCAGTATTTT. It specifies CASSLDGQGSLDTQYF.

The genes are TRBV7-2 and TRBJ2-3; 11 positions match TRBD2. The CDR3 runs 17 residues. V shed 5 bases and J 2 bases; nucleotides not matched to a gene: 9. The V gene's germline CDR1 is SGHTA and CDR2 FQGNSA. In nucleotides, the CDR3 is TGTGCCAGCAGCCTGAGGGCTAGCGGGGGGCCCACAGATACGCAGTATTTT. Protein product: CASSLRASGGPTDTQYF.

This clone has just a few counts. The V call is TRBV5-5, the J call TRBJ1-2, with D possibly matching TRBD1 (5 bases). This CDR3 has 12 amino acids. Germline CDR1 reads SGHKS; CDR2 reads YYEKEE (reference sequence). Trimming removed 2 bases at V and 3 bases at J, with 5 bases between. This CDR3 is CASSLGDYGYTF. CDR3 DNA sequence: TGTGCCAGCAGCTTAGGGGACTATGGCTACACCTTC.

The chain is built from TRBV4-2 and TRBJ2-1, with TRBD2 identical over 9 bases. This CDR3 comprises 17 residues. V shed 0 bases and J 5 bases; nucleotides not matched to a gene: 8. CDR1 and CDR2 from the germline V gene are LGHNA and YNFKEQ. The DNA for the CDR3 is TGTGCCAGCAGCCAAGATCAGAGCGGGGGGTTTAACAATGAGCAGTTCTTC. Translated, it gives CASSQDQSGGFNNEQFF.

This clone was seen a handful of times. The gene calls are TRBV5-6 and TRBJ2-7; the match to TRBD1 covers 10 bases. V shed 4 bases and J 0 bases; nucleotides not matched to a gene: 13. From germline, CDR1 is SGHDT and CDR2 YYEEEE. This CDR3 region has 18 residues. CDR3 sequence (DNA): TGTGCCAGCAGCGCGGGGACAGGGGACCGTATGAGCTCCTACGAGCAGTACTTC. Translating it yields CASSAGTGDRMSSYEQYF. The variable domain in full, completed from reference TRBV5-6 and TRBJ2-7, reads DAGVTQSPTHLIKTRGQQVTLRCSPKSGHDTVSWYQQALGQGPQFIFQYYEEEERQRGNFPDRFSGHQFPNYSSELNVNALLLGDSALYLCASSAGTGDRMSSYEQYFGPGTRLTVT.

This chain joins TRBV28 and TRBJ1-2; D may be TRBD1 (6 bases). The CDR3 has 14 amino acids. Germline assignment: CDR1 MDHEN and CDR2 SYDVKM. The ends were cut back, 5 bases at V and 7 bases at J, with 17 bases in the middle. CDR3 DNA sequence: TGTGCCAGCAGTACCAGGGCGGGGGCAAGTGGCTACACCTTC. Translation: CASSTRAGASGYTF.

This chain joins TRBV18 and TRBJ2-7; 8 bases are a match to TRBD2. Germline V gene data show CDR1 as KGHSH and CDR2 as LQKENI. The J segment lost 3 bases and the V segment lost 3 bases, leaving 7 bases of the junction unmatched. CDR3 length equals 15 residues. The CDR3, as DNA: TGTGCCAGCTCACCCTCTAGCGGGTTAGGCTACGAGCAGTACTTC. Translating it yields CASSPSSGLGYEQYF.

V usage is TRBV7-2 and J usage is TRBJ1-2; no clear D gene. The V gene's germline CDR1 is SGHTA and CDR2 FQGNSA. The V end lost 2 bases, the J end lost 5 bases, and 18 bases lay between the germline ends. The CDR3 totals 16 residues. Written as DNA, the CDR3 is TGTGCCAGCAGCTTATCTTGGAAAAGCGTATGGTATGGCTACACCTTC. Residues: CASSLSWKSVWYGYTF.

This clone was observed a few times. The CDR3 coding sequence is TGTGCCAGCAGCCCGACAGGGGGAGCCAAAAACATTCAGTACTTC. It yields the protein CASSPTGGAKNIQYF. The chain is built from TRBV5-4 and TRBJ2-4; TRBD1 matches at 9 bases. The germline gives CDR1 SGHNT, CDR2 YYREEE (reference sequence). Trimming removed 4 bases from V and 0 bases from J; junction bases left unmatched: 2. The CDR3 totals 15 residues.

The chain carries TRBV28 and TRBJ1-1; the D gene is possibly TRBD1 (6 bases). V gave up 3 bases and J gave up 0 bases, with 14 bases separating them. The germline CDR1 and CDR2 sequences are MDHEN and SYDVKM. The CDR3 totals 16 residues. The CDR3 is CASSLMGQGMNTEAFF. The CDR3 coding sequence is TGTGCCAGCAGTTTGATGGGGCAGGGGATGAACACTGAAGCTTTCTTT.

The gene calls are TRBV5-1 and TRBJ2-5; possible D gene TRBD2, 6 bases. CDR1 and CDR2 from the germline V gene are SGHRS and YFSETQ. This CDR3 comprises 14 residues. V shed 2 bases and J shed 5 bases, with 13 bases lying between them. The CDR3 loop is CASSFDGSEETQYF. The DNA of the CDR3 is TGCGCCAGCAGCTTCGACGGGAGCGAGGAGACCCAGTACTTC.

The table lists this clone with many counts. V and J are TRBV30 and TRBJ2-7; 11 bases map to TRBD1. The CDR3 covers 13 residues. Germline CDR1 is GTSNPN and CDR2 is SVGIG (reference sequence). V shed 6 bases, J shed 4 bases, and the junction held 5 bases outside the gene matches. The DNA for the CDR3 is TGTGCCTGTTGGACAGGGGGCATGTACGAGCAGTACTTC. Translating gives CACWTGGMYEQYF.

The chain uses TRBV7-2 and TRBJ2-5; 8 bases fit TRBD2. V lost 1 base to trimming and J lost 5 bases; unmatched junction nucleotides: 6. CDR1 is SGHTA, CDR2 FQGNSA, per germline. This CDR3 has 15 amino acids. CDR3 bases: TGTGCCAGCAGCTTAGGGGGCGGGGGGTTCGAGACCCAGTACTTC. Residues: CASSLGGGGFETQYF.

This clone appeared a few times. This chain's CDR3 is CASSRRTSGELFF. In DNA, the CDR3 is TGTGCCAGCAGCCGCCGGACTAGCGGGGAGCTGTTTTTT. The chain is built from TRBV7-2 and TRBJ2-2; the match to TRBD2 covers 7 bases. Per the germline V gene, CDR1 is SGHTA and CDR2 is FQGNSA. V lost 5 bases, J lost 7 bases, and 4 bases stayed unmatched. The CDR3 covers 13 residues.

The chain employs TRBV28 and TRBJ2-7; D may be TRBD2 (7 bases). The germline V and J ends were trimmed by 3 bases and 9 bases, with 21 bases remaining between them. The CDR3 sequence is 15 residues long. From germline, CDR1 is MDHEN and CDR2 SYDVKM. CDR3 in DNA: TGTGCCAGCAGTTTTGATTCCGGGGGGCGCAAGGCGCAGTACTTC. This translates into CASSFDSGGRKAQYF.

There are a few counts of this clone. Within the sample, other DNA sequences also encode this same CDR3. The chain couples TRBV9 to TRBJ1-1; D unclear. V shed 2 bases and J shed 1 base, with 9 bases lying between them. Looked up from germline, CDR1 is SGDLS and CDR2 is YYNGEE. The CDR3 consists of 14 residues. The CDR3 is CASSVGSGNTEAFF. The DNA of the CDR3 is TGTGCCAGCAGCGTTGGATCGGGGAACACTGAAGCTTTCTTT.

This clone was detected only a few times. CDR3 region: CASQDMNTEAFF. In DNA, the CDR3 is TGTGCCAGCCAAGACATGAACACTGAAGCTTTCTTT. The chain combines TRBV25-1 with TRBJ1-1; no firm D call. The CDR3 length is 12 residues. Trimming stripped 8 bases from V and 0 bases from J, with 7 bases between. Germline V gene data show CDR1 as MGHDK and CDR2 as SYGVNS.

This clone has at least ten counts. The chain couples TRBV5-1 to TRBJ2-1; 14 bases are shared with TRBD2. CDR3 length equals 15 residues. The germline V gene encodes CDR1 SGHRS and CDR2 YFSETQ. Trimming at V came to 4 bases and at J to 8 bases, leaving 5 bases not matched to a gene. The CDR3 reads CASSEGLAGVHEQFF. In DNA form, the CDR3 reads TGCGCCAGCAGCGAGGGACTAGCGGGAGTACATGAGCAGTTCTTC.